These 25 T cell receptor beta chains originate from one sample sequenced in a study of shared clonotypes between healthy human individuals. Profiled with immunoSEQ multiplex PCR; TCRdb holds only in-frame clones, not every one. The data contain around 510,000 clones, around 95% of them singletons. The sequenced sample consisted of naive CD4+ T cells sorted from blood. The subset denotes: CD45RA+ positively selected. Receptors originate from a woman aged 25 to 39 in good health.

The CDR3 spells CASSGWGNSNQPQHF. CDR3 nucleotides: TGTGCCAGCAGTGGTTGGGGGAATAGCAATCAGCCCCAGCATTTT. The rearrangement uses TRBV6-1 and TRBJ1-5; tentative D call: TRBD1 (5 bases). The CDR3 spans 15 residues. V shed 4 bases and J shed 0 bases, with 10 bases lying between them. The germline V gene encodes CDR1 MNHNS and CDR2 SASEGT.

The chain employs TRBV27 and TRBJ1-5; TRBD1 matches at 7 bases. The CDR3 has 15 amino acids. Trimming cost V 6 bases and J 6 bases; bases outside gene matches: 11. CDR1 and CDR2 from the germline V gene are MNHEY and SMNVEV (reference sequence). CDR3 sequence reads: CASRPLPGQLQPQHF. CDR3 in DNA: TGTGCCAGCAGACCGCTTCCGGGACAGCTTCAGCCCCAGCATTTT.

This chain uses TRBV10-2 with TRBJ2-2, with D unresolved. The CDR3 length is 14 residues. The germline V and J ends were trimmed by 0 bases and 6 bases, with 8 bases remaining between them. Germline assignment: CDR1 WSHSY and CDR2 SAAADI. For the CDR3, the DNA is TGCGCCAGCAGTGAGTCGGTAGCTCCCGGGGAGCTGTTTTTT. This codes for CASSESVAPGELFF.

This clone was found a few times. The rearrangement uses TRBV27 and TRBJ1-2; D is uncertain. V lost 0 bases, J lost 2 bases, and 7 bases lay in between. CDR1 is MNHEY and CDR2 is SMNVEV in the germline V gene (reference sequence). This CDR3 region has 14 residues. CDR3 sequence (DNA): TGTGCCAGCAGTTTATCCGGATCCAACTATGGCTACACCTTC. It translates to CASSLSGSNYGYTF.

The rearrangement links TRBV2 to TRBJ2-1; 9 nucleotides agree with TRBD2. The CDR3 has 15 residues. V lost 4 bases to trimming and J lost 9 bases; unmatched junction nucleotides: 10. The germline CDR1 and CDR2 sequences are SNHLY and FYNNEI. In DNA, the CDR3 is TGTGCCAGCAGTGCCGCAGATAGCGGGAGAGGTGAGCAGTTCTTC. It codes for CASSAADSGRGEQFF.

This chain joins TRBV19 and TRBJ1-2; 8 bases are a match to TRBD1. Trimming at V came to 3 bases and at J to 0 bases, leaving 9 bases not matched to a gene. Germline assignment: CDR1 LNHDA and CDR2 SQIVND (reference sequence). The CDR3 contains 17 residues. The DNA for the CDR3 is TGTGCCAGTAGTATCCGACATGGACAGGGAGCTAACTATGGCTACACCTTC. As protein: CASSIRHGQGANYGYTF. Filled out from reference TRBV19 and TRBJ1-2, the complete variable domain reads DGGITQSPKYLFRKEGQNVTLSCEQNLNHDAMYWYRQDPGQGLRLIYYSQIVNDFQKGDIAEGYSVSREKKESFPLTVTSAQKNPTAFYLCASSIRHGQGANYGYTFGSGTRLTVV.

This chain links TRBV9 with TRBJ1-3; D perhaps matches TRBD1 (5 bases). From germline, CDR1 is SGDLS and CDR2 YYNGEE. This CDR3 region has 15 residues. V gave up 4 bases and J gave up 0 bases, with 11 bases separating them. The CDR3 loop is CASSLRGTSGNTIYF. In DNA form, the CDR3 reads TGTGCCAGCAGCCTTCGGGGGACCTCTGGAAACACCATATATTTT. The whole variable domain, remainder taken from reference TRBV9 and TRBJ1-3, is DSGVTQTPKHLITATGQRVTLRCSPRSGDLSVYWYQQSLDQGLQFLIQYYNGEERAKGNILERFSAQQFPDLHSELNLSSLELGDSALYFCASSLRGTSGNTIYFGEGSWLTVV.

This clone was seen only once. The chain has TRBV6-1 and TRBJ2-7, with 7 nucleotides matching TRBD1. The germline CDR1 and CDR2 sequences are MNHNS and SASEGT. V lost 2 bases, J lost 3 bases, and 4 bases stayed unmatched. This CDR3 spans 14 amino acids. The CDR3 sequence: CASSESHRGYEQYF. CDR3 in DNA: TGTGCCAGCAGTGAATCACACAGGGGCTACGAGCAGTACTTC.

V gene TRBV27 combines with J gene TRBJ2-7, with D perhaps TRBD1 (6 bases). Germline V gene sequence: CDR1 MNHEY, CDR2 SMNVEV (reference sequence). V lost 6 bases to trimming and J lost 5 bases, with 23 bases between them. The CDR3 has 16 residues. The DNA for the CDR3 is TGTGCCAGCAGATTCGACAGGATAGGGTTGGACAACGAGCAGTACTTC. This sequence encodes CASRFDRIGLDNEQYF.

The chain employs TRBV11-2 and TRBJ2-1, with 7 bases fitting TRBD2. The CDR3 spans 16 residues. Germline values: CDR1 SGHAT, CDR2 FQNNGV. V shed 4 bases, J shed 1 base, and the junction held 7 bases outside the gene matches. The CDR3 nucleotides are TGTGCCAGCAGCTACGGGTCGGGGGGATCCTACAATGAGCAGTTCTTC. Residues: CASSYGSGGSYNEQFF.

The chain is built from TRBV28 and TRBJ1-5, with D unclear. Between the trimmed V and J ends, which lost 3 bases and 7 bases, there was a span of 10 bases. CDR1 is MDHEN and CDR2 is SYDVKM in the germline V gene. This CDR3 comprises 13 residues. The CDR3 DNA reads TGTGCCAGCAGTTTTACCCGAATACAGCCCCAGCATTTT. Translation gives CASSFTRIQPQHF.

The J gene is TRBJ2-5, the V gene TRBV28; D not resolved. Trimming cost V 8 bases and J 5 bases, with 9 bases left between them. CDR1 is MDHEN, CDR2 SYDVKM, per germline. This CDR3 has 11 amino acids. The CDR3 DNA is TGTGCCAGCTACGGTCGGGAGACCCAGTACTTC. Amino acids: CASYGRETQYF. Variable domain in full (rest from reference TRBV28 and TRBJ2-5): DVKVTQSSRYLVKRTGEKVFLECVQDMDHENMFWYRQDPGLGLRLIYFSYDVKMKEKGDIPEGYSVSREKKERFSLILESASTNQTSMYLCASYGRETQYFGPGTRLLVL.

The chain joins TRBV27 to TRBJ2-5, with D uncertain. CDR1 is MNHEY and CDR2 is SMNVEV in the germline V gene (reference sequence). V was shortened by 3 bases and J by 0 bases, with 5 bases between the two germline ends. CDR3 length: 13 residues. DNA of the CDR3: TGTGCCAGCAGTTTTGAGTACCAAGAGACCCAGTACTTC. It specifies CASSFEYQETQYF.

This sequence joins TRBV28 and TRBJ1-1; the D gene is possibly TRBD1 (5 bases). This CDR3 comprises 14 residues. Trimming took 6 bases from V and 4 from J, leaving 15 bases between them. Per the germline V gene, CDR1 is MDHEN and CDR2 is SYDVKM. CDR3 coding DNA: TGTGCCAGCAGCCTCCCCCAGGGTGGCACTGAAGCTTTCTTT. This encodes CASSLPQGGTEAFF.

V and J are TRBV18 and TRBJ1-1, with a weak D call TRBD1 (6 bases). CDR3 size: 14 residues. In germline, CDR1 is KGHSH, CDR2 LQKENI. V lost 8 bases and J lost 1, with 14 bases in between. The CDR3 DNA sequence: TGTGCCAGCAACAATGGGGGCAGGAACACTGAAGCTTTCTTT. Encoded protein: CASNNGGRNTEAFF. The whole variable domain, remainder taken from reference TRBV18 and TRBJ1-1, is NAGVMQNPRHLVRRRGQEARLRCSPMKGHSHVYWYRQLPEEGLKFMVYLQKENIIDESGMPKERFSAEFPKEGPSILRIQQVVRGDSAAYFCASNNGGRNTEAFFGQGTRLTVV.

The chain is built from TRBV19 and TRBJ1-2; 10 nucleotides match TRBD1. The V gene end was trimmed by 9 bases and the J gene end by 6 bases; junction bases not matched to a gene: 7. This CDR3 contains 13 residues. CDR1 is LNHDA, CDR2 SQIVND, per germline (reference sequence). The CDR3 region has the DNA TGTGCCAGCCGGAGGGACAGGGGTGATGGCTACACCTTC. This sequence encodes CASRRDRGDGYTF.

The chain carries TRBV27 and TRBJ2-3; D may be TRBD2 (6 bases). V shed 5 bases and J shed 4 bases, with 10 bases lying between them. From germline, CDR1 is MNHEY and CDR2 SMNVEV (reference sequence). CDR3 length equals 13 residues. CDR3 sequence reads: CASSGRGSDTQYF. The CDR3 bases are TGTGCCAGCAGTGGGCGGGGCTCAGATACGCAGTATTTT.

This chain joins TRBV28 and TRBJ2-3; 10 bases align to TRBD1. This CDR3 contains 16 residues. V shed 4 bases, J shed 3 bases, and the junction held 7 bases outside the gene matches. CDR1 and CDR2 from the germline V gene are MDHEN and SYDVKM. CDR3 protein: CASSSRRTGGTDTQYF. The CDR3 coding sequence is TGTGCCAGCAGTTCCCGAAGGACAGGGGGGACAGATACGCAGTATTTT.

This sequence joins TRBV2 and TRBJ1-2; D is uncertain. Germline V CDR1 and CDR2: SNHLY, FYNNEI. The CDR3 consists of 12 residues. V gave up 6 bases and J gave up 8 bases, with 13 bases separating them. CDR3 nucleotides: TGTGCCAGCAGCGCATCGCTCGAAGGCTACACCTTC. Residues: CASSASLEGYTF.

About this clone itself: The sample carries other DNA sequences with the same CDR3. This rearrangement joins TRBV19 to TRBJ1-1; D is unclear. The length of the CDR3 is 13 residues. The germline gives CDR1 LNHDA, CDR2 SQIVND (reference sequence). Trimming took off 3 bases at V and 2 bases at J, with 7 bases between the two ends. The CDR3 sequence: CASSIQVNTEAFF. CDR3 nucleotides: TGTGCCAGTAGTATTCAAGTAAACACTGAAGCTTTCTTT.

This chain links TRBV19 with TRBJ2-2, with a possible D match to TRBD2 (6 bases). The V end lost 5 bases, the J end lost 1 base, and 14 bases lay between the germline ends. Germline-derived CDR1 and CDR2 are LNHDA and SQIVND (reference sequence). The CDR3 runs 16 residues. The CDR3 region is CASSPRLGLNTGELFF. The DNA for the CDR3 is TGTGCCAGTAGTCCCAGACTAGGCCTGAACACCGGGGAGCTGTTTTTT.

The chain recombines TRBV5-1 with TRBJ1-2, with D possibly being TRBD1 (5 bases). The CDR3 consists of 13 residues. Trimming removed 4 bases from V and 2 bases from J, with 9 bases in between. Germline lookup yields CDR1 SGHRS and CDR2 YFSETQ. CDR3 DNA sequence: TGCGCCAGCAGCCATGGGGGGAACTATGGCTACACCTTC. Translated, it gives CASSHGGNYGYTF.

About this clone: In the same sample, other DNA sequences code for this CDR3. CDR3 nucleotides: TGCAGCGTTGGCGGGAGCACAGATACGCAGTATTTT. Encoded protein: CSVGGSTDTQYF. J is TRBJ2-3 and V is TRBV29-1; D possibly corresponds to TRBD2 (5 bases). Trimming took 4 bases from V and 0 from J, leaving 5 bases between them. Germline V CDR1 and CDR2: SQVTM, ANQGSEA. This CDR3 has 12 residues.

This clone is a singleton in its sample. The chain employs TRBV30 and TRBJ1-5; D gene ambiguous. Germline assignment: CDR1 GTSNPN and CDR2 SVGIG (reference sequence). This CDR3 region has 14 residues. V was cut by 2 bases and J by 4 bases, with 12 bases left in between. The CDR3 region is CAWSRTLANQPQHF. In nucleotides, the CDR3 is TGTGCCTGGAGTAGAACCCTTGCTAATCAGCCCCAGCATTTT.

The genes are TRBV19 and TRBJ2-3, with D tentatively TRBD1 or TRBD2 (5 bases each). The V end was cut by 10 bases, the J end by 2 bases, with 19 bases between. CDR1 LNHDA and CDR2 SQIVND come from the germline V gene (reference sequence). The CDR3 spans 15 residues. CDR3 DNA sequence: TGTGCCACCGGGGCTAGCTTGGTTGTCACAGATACGCAGTATTTT. Protein sequence: CATGASLVVTDTQYF.